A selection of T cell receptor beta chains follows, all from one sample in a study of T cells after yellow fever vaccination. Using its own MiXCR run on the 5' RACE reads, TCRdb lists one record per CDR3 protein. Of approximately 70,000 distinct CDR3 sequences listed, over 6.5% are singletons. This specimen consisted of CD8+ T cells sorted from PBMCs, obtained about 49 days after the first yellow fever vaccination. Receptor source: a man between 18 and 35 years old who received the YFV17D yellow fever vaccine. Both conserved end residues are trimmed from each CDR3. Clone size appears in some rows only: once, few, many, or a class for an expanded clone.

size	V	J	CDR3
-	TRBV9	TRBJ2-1	ASSVGAGYEQF
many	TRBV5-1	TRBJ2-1	ASSWTSTYNEQF
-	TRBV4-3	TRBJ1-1	ASSQGIYLNAGYEAF
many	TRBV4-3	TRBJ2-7	ASSPVPSFYEQY
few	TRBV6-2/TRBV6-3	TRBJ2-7	ASTPGGTYEQY
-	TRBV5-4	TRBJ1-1	ASSRASDYTEAF
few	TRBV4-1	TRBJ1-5	ASSQDRENQPQH
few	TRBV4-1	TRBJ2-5	ASSQGKGTQY
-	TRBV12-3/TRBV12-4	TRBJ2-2	AFCSTSGPTLTKVGELF
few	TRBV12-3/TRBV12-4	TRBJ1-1	ASRRGGTEAF
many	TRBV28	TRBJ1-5	ASSLEGNNQPQH
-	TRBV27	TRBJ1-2	ASSQGQAYGYT
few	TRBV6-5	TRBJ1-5	ASSYSRVGGSRQPQH
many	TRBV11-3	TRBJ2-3	ASSLRSDHPADTQY
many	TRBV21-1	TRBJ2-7	ASSKGGARNEQY
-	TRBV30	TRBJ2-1	AWSPGLAPEQF
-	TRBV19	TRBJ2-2	ASSMSGTGELF
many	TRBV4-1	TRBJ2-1	ASRQAGGSEQF
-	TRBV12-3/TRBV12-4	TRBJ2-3	ASSYLGTSTDTQY
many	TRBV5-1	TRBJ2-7	ASSSTGDYEQY
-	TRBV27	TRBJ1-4	ASSPRPGKGEKLF
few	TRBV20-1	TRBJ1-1	SAISLGLDTEAF
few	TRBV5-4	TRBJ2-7	ASSRRTVQSYEQY
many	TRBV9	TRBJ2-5	ASKNFSAQETQY
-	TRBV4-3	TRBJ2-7	ASSSRAWESGEQY
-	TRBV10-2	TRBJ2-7	ASSESMAPTPYEQY
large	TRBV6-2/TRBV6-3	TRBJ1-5	ASRSLQGNQPQH
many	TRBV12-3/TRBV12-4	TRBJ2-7	ASRDGFYEQY
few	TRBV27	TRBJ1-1	ASSIQGTNTEAF
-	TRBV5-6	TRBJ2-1	DSSLGAEQF
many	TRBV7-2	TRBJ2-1	ASSPPVGRDYNEQF
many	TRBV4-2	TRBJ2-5	ASSQDSSVGETQY
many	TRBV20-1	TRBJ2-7	SARDTGISYEQY
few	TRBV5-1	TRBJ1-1	ASSFARSGTEAF
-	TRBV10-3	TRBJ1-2	AIREEAFYGYT
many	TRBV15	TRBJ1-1	ATSRVGNTEAF
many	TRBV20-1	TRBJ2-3	SASSPADTQY
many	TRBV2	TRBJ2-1	ASSVWGRNNEQF
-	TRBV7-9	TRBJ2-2	ASTSLAGTGELF
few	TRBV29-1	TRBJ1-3	SVATAHSGNTIY